A selection of T cell receptor beta chains follows, all from one sample in a study of blood T cells in healthy people across ages. One entry per CDR3 protein, called by TCRdb with MiXCR from the 5' RACE reads. This sample has some 860,000 distinct CDR3 sequences, with 56% found just once. The sample consisted of blood. Receptors originate from a man aged 35-49 years in good health. Both conserved end residues are part of each CDR3. A D gene is named only where the DNA matches it firmly. Only part of the rows carry a size: once, few, many, or a class if the clone is expanded.

cdr3_length j_call v_call d_call clone_size cdr3_nt cdr3_aa
13 TRBJ2-5 TRBV20-1 - - TGCAGTGCTCGGACTACCAATCAAGAGACCCAGTACTTC CSARTTNQETQYF
17 TRBJ1-5 TRBV12-3/TRBV12-4 TRBD1 once TGTGCCAGCAGTTTTGAGACAGGGGGTAATAGCAATCAGCCCCAGCATTTT CASSFETGGNSNQPQHF
14 TRBJ2-3 TRBV5-8 - - TGTGCCAGCCCTCCAGCAGGGGACACAGATACGCAGTATTTT CASPPAGDTDTQYF
16 TRBJ2-7 TRBV18 TRBD2 - TGTGCCAGCTCACAAAGGACTAGCGGGGACTACTACGAGCAGTACTTC CASSQRTSGDYYEQYF
13 TRBJ2-3 TRBV12-3/TRBV12-4 - - TGTACCAGCAGTTTGATGCTCACAGATACGCAGTATTTT CTSSLMLTDTQYF
13 TRBJ2-1 TRBV5-1 - - TGCGCCAGCATCGGGTCAGGGCCTAATGAGCAGTTCTTC CASIGSGPNEQFF
15 TRBJ2-5 TRBV14 TRBD1 - TGTGCCAGCAGCCAAACGACAGGGGGCGCGGAGACCCAGTACTTC CASSQTTGGAETQYF
12 TRBJ1-2 TRBV7-9 - - TGTGCCAGCAGACCACCAGAGTATGGCTACACCTTC CASRPPEYGYTF
17 TRBJ2-3 TRBV5-1 TRBD2 - TGCGCCAGCAGCTTGTTCGGAGGACTAGCTAGCACAGATACGCAGTATTTT CASSLFGGLASTDTQYF
13 TRBJ2-7 TRBV7-2 - few TGTGCCAGCAAAGGTCCCATCTCCTACGAGCAGTACTTC CASKGPISYEQYF
13 TRBJ2-1 TRBV7-2 TRBD1 - TGTGCCAGCAGCCCGCAACAGGGGTATGAGCAGTTCTTC CASSPQQGYEQFF
18 TRBJ2-7 TRBV28 TRBD2 - TGTGCCAGCAGTTCCACGTACGGGACTAGCGGGAGATCCTACGAGCAGTACTTC CASSSTYGTSGRSYEQYF
19 TRBJ2-5 TRBV4-1 - - TGCGCCAGCAGCCAAGTGGCCCTCTCGCGGGGAGCAAACCAAGAGACCCAGTACTTC CASSQVALSRGANQETQYF
16 TRBJ2-2 TRBV7-2 TRBD2 few TGTGCCAGCAGCTTTATTCGACTAGCGGGGACCGGGGAGCTGTTTTTT CASSFIRLAGTGELFF
16 TRBJ1-2 TRBV12-3/TRBV12-4 TRBD1 once TGTGCCAGCAGTTTAAGTTCTGGATCAGGGGGCGATGGCTACACCTTC CASSLSSGSGGDGYTF
12 TRBJ2-5 TRBV12-3/TRBV12-4 - - TGTGCCACGACGGGGGCCGGGGAGACCCAGTACTTC CATTGAGETQYF
17 TRBJ2-7 TRBV20-1 - - TGCAGTACTAGAGGGGTGGTCGGGGGGCCCTCTGAACGGACCCAGTACTTT CSTRGVVGGPSERTQYF
15 TRBJ1-3 TRBV7-2 - - TGTGCCAGCACCAAGAACAGGTTCTCTGGAAACACCATATATTTT CASTKNRFSGNTIYF
15 TRBJ2-3 TRBV2 - few TGTGCCAGCAGTGAACGGACAGCTAGCACAGATACGCAGTATTTT CASSERTASTDTQYF
16 TRBJ2-5 TRBV12-5 - few TGTGCTAGTGGTCCCCCGCCCACGTTTGGTTTCAGTGAGCAGTACTTC CASGPPPTFGFSEQYF
15 TRBJ2-2 TRBV27 TRBD2 - TGTGCCAGCAGTTTATTGGCGGGAGGCGCCGGGGAGCTGTTTTTT CASSLLAGGAGELFF
15 TRBJ2-7 TRBV11-3 - - TGTGCCAGCAGCCTAAGGGCTAGCGACTCCTACGAGCAGTACTTC CASSLRASDSYEQYF